The 9 T cell receptor beta chains presented below share a single source sample, sequenced in a study of vaccination and CD4 T cells after COVID-19. Time point meaning: late sampling 161 to 241 days after vaccination in a few convalescent patients. TCRdb fed the PCR reads into MiXCR, producing one record per CDR3 protein. This sample has about 40,000 distinct CDR3 sequences; approximately 40% occur once, and the top ten carry 5.8%. Sequencing was performed on CD4+ T cells from blood, taken about 7 months after SARS-CoV-2 vaccination. The source is a human donor who had recovered from COVID-19.

The chain couples TRBV20-1 to TRBJ1-5; the D gene is possibly TRBD1 (6 bases). Trimming left V 4 bases short and J 6 bases short, with 13 bases between. The CDR3 covers 13 residues. The V gene's germline CDR1 is DFQATT and CDR2 SNEGSKA (reference sequence). The CDR3 sequence: CSATGGAGQPQHF. Written as DNA, the CDR3 is TGCAGTGCTACTGGGGGCGCGGGTCAGCCCCAGCATTTT.

A few counts support this clonotype. The chain employs TRBV28 and TRBJ1-6; maybe TRBD1 (5 bases). This CDR3 contains 12 residues. CDR1 and CDR2 (germline): MDHEN, SYDVKM. V lost 4 bases, J lost 7 bases, and 5 bases lay in between. CDR3 bases: TGTGCCAGCAGTTGGGGGAATTCACCCCTCCACTTT. Protein sequence: CASSWGNSPLHF.

There are a few counts of this clonotype. This chain connects TRBV20-1 to TRBJ1-1; D may be TRBD1 (5 bases). Germline-derived CDR1 and CDR2 are DFQATT and SNEGSKA (reference sequence). V was trimmed by 6 bases and J by 1 base, leaving 21 bases between them. This CDR3 contains 16 residues. The CDR3 coding sequence is TGCAGTGCGCGACTATCAGGGCAGCTACCGAACACTGAAGCTTTCTTT. The encoded protein is CSARLSGQLPNTEAFF.

J is TRBJ2-1 and V is TRBV7-9; TRBD2 matches at 15 bases. The CDR3 totals 15 residues. Germline CDR1 SEHNR, CDR2 FQNEAQ (reference sequence). The J segment lost 9 bases and the V segment lost 5 bases, leaving 5 bases of the junction unmatched. The CDR3 here is CASSQGTSGRIEQFF. For the CDR3, the DNA is TGTGCCAGCAGCCAGGGGACTAGCGGGAGGATTGAGCAGTTCTTC.

V gene TRBV24-1 combines with J gene TRBJ2-1, with TRBD2 matching 10 bases. The V gene end was trimmed by 3 bases and the J gene end by 0 bases; junction bases not matched to a gene: 4. The CDR3 spans 17 residues. Germline V gene lookup returns CDR1 KGHDR and CDR2 SFDVKD. CDR3 sequence (DNA): TGTGCCACCAGTGATCACGGGACTAGCGACTCCTACAATGAGCAGTTCTTC. Translating it yields CATSDHGTSDSYNEQFF.

V is TRBV20-1 and J is TRBJ2-1; 9 bases are shared with TRBD2. The CDR3 sequence is 15 residues long. From germline, CDR1 is DFQATT and CDR2 SNEGSKA (reference sequence). V gave up 5 bases and J gave up 6 bases; unmatched junction bases: 11. CDR3: CSAVNPSSGINEQFF. CDR3 bases: TGCAGTGCTGTAAATCCGTCTAGCGGGATCAATGAGCAGTTCTTC.

The CDR3 nucleotides are TGTGCCAGCTGGGAATGGGGGCCTCGCAATGAGCAGTTCTTC. Its protein is CASWEWGPRNEQFF. This sequence joins TRBV7-9 and TRBJ2-1; D may be TRBD1 (6 bases). CDR1 is SEHNR, CDR2 FQNEAQ, per germline (reference sequence). The V gene lost 8 bases and the J gene lost 6 bases, with 17 bases spanning the gap. This CDR3 spans 14 amino acids.

This clonotype was detected only a few times. This rearrangement joins TRBV6-5 to TRBJ2-2; D remains unclear. V was pared by 2 bases and J by 6 bases, with 7 bases between. The CDR3 extends over 13 amino acids. Per the germline V gene, CDR1 is MNHEY and CDR2 is SVGAGI. As DNA, the CDR3 is TGTGCCAGCAGTTACAACCCCCCCGGGGAGCTGTTTTTT. Protein sequence: CASSYNPPGELFF.

A few counts support this clonotype. The J gene is TRBJ2-7, the V gene TRBV20-1; 11 bases fit TRBD2. V was pared by 0 bases and J by 3 bases, with 7 bases of the junction left unmatched. Germline V lookup: CDR1 DFQATT, CDR2 SNEGSKA (reference sequence). The length of the CDR3 is 16 residues. Here the CDR3 reads CSARDFSSGRFYEQYF. The CDR3 DNA reads TGCAGTGCTAGAGATTTTTCTAGCGGGAGGTTCTACGAGCAGTACTTC.